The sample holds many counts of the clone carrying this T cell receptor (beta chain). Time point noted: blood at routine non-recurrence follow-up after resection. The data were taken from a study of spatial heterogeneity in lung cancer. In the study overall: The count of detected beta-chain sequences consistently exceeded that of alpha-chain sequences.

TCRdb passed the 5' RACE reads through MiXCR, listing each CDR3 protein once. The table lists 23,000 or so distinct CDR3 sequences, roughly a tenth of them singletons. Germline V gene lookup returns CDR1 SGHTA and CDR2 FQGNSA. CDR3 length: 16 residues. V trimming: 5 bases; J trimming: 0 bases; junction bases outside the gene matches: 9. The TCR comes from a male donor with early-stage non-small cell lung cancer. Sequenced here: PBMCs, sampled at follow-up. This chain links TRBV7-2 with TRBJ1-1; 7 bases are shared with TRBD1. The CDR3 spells CASSPYGQAMNTEAFF. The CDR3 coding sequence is TGTGCCAGCAGCCCCTACGGACAGGCGATGAACACTGAAGCTTTCTTT.